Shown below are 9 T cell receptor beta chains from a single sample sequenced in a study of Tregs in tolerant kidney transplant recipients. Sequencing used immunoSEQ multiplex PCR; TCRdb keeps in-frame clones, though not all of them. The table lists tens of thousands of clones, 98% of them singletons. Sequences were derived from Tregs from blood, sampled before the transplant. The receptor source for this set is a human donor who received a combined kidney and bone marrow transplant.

The CDR3 sequence: CASSMVFRDNPNYGYTF. CDR3 DNA: TGTGCCAGTAGTATGGTTTTTCGGGACAATCCTAACTATGGCTACACCTTC. The chain couples TRBV19 to TRBJ1-2; perhaps TRBD1 as D (6 bases). V dropped 3 bases and J dropped 0 bases, with 17 bases sitting between them. The CDR3 has 17 amino acids. Germline V lookup: CDR1 LNHDA, CDR2 SQIVND (reference sequence).

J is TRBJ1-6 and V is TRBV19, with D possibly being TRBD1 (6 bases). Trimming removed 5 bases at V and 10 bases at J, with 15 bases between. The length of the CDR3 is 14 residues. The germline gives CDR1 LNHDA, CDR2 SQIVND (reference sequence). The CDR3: CASSRRGAESPLHF. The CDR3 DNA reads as TGTGCCAGTAGTCGCCGGGGGGCAGAATCACCCCTCCACTTT.

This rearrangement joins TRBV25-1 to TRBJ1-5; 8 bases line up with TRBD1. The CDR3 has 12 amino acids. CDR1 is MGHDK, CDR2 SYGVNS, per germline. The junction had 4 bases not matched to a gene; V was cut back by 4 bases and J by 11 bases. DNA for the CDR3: TGTGCCAGCAGTGCGCGGACAGGGACCCAGCATTTT. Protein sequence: CASSARTGTQHF.

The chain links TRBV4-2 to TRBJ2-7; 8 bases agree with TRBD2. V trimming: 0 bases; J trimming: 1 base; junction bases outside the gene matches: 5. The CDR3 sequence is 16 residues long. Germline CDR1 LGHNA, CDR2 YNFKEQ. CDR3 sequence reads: CASSQDLAGGSYEQYF. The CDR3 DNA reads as TGTGCCAGCAGCCAAGATCTGGCGGGGGGATCCTACGAGCAGTACTTC.

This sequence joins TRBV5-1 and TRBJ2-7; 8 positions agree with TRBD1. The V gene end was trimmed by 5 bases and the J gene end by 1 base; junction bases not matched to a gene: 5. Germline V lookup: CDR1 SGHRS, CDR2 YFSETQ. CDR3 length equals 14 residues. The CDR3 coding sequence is TGCGCCAGCAGGGACAGGGTTCGGTCCTACGAGCAGTACTTC. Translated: CASRDRVRSYEQYF.

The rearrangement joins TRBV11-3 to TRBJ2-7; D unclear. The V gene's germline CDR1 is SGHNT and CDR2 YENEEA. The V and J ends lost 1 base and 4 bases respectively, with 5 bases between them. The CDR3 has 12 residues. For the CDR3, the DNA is TGTGCCAGCAGCTTAGTCTCGTACGAGCAGTACTTC. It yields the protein CASSLVSYEQYF.

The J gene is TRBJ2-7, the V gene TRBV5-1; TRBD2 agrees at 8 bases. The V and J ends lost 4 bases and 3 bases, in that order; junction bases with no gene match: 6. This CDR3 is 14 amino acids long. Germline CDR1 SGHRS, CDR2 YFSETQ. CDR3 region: CASSSRSGNYEQYF. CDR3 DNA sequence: TGCGCCAGCAGCAGCCGTAGCGGGAACTACGAGCAGTACTTC.

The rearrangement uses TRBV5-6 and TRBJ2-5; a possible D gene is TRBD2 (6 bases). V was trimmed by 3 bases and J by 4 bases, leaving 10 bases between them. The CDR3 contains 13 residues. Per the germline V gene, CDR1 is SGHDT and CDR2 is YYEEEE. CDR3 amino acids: CASSSVGGETQYF. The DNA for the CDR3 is TGTGCCAGCAGCTCGGTGGGGGGAGAGACCCAGTACTTC.

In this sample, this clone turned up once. In DNA, the CDR3 is TGTGCCAGCAGCCGACGCGTGGCGGGACAGCAAACCTACGAGCAGTACTTC. It specifies CASSRRVAGQQTYEQYF. V and J are TRBV7-2 and TRBJ2-7, with D possibly being TRBD1 (7 bases). The germline CDR1 and CDR2 sequences are SGHTA and FQGNSA. V shed 5 bases and J shed 2 bases, with 22 bases lying between them. The CDR3 has 17 amino acids.